This T cell receptor (beta chain) was captured in a study of early T cells in non-severe SARS-CoV-2 infection. As for the study in general: The input, bulk RNA from unsorted whole blood, was sequenced, and chains were unpaired. Findings and limits, study-wide: Using VDJdb, the matching emphasized anti-spike CD8 responses while missing private and CD4 specificities.

Germline V gene data show CDR1 as SGHNT and CDR2 as YENEEA. The CDR3 totals 13 residues. V lost 3 bases, J lost 0 bases, and 5 bases lay in between. The library protocol tagged individual cDNA molecules with unique molecular identifiers. From the 5' RACE reads, TCRdb called clonotypes with MiXCR, one entry per CDR3 protein. The table records about 28,000 distinct CDR3 sequences, 5.7% of them present only once. This clonotype was found many times. Antigen specificity is unknown. The chain carries TRBV11-3 and TRBJ1-1; D ambiguous. Sequencing was carried out using whole blood. The receptor's source is an adult who was a healthcare worker with PCR-confirmed SARS-CoV-2 infection or an uninfected control (not recorded which). CDR3 sequence (DNA): TGTGCCAGCAGCTTCATCATGAACACTGAAGCTTTCTTT. Its protein is CASSFIMNTEAFF.